The following is a T cell receptor beta chain sequence with its context. This sample was included in a study of PD-1 blockade in classical Hodgkin lymphoma. Time point specified: cycle 4 day 1 (C4D1), after about 6 weeks of nivolumab. There was relapse after autologous stem cell transplantation in every patient, and there was variation in brentuximab vedotin exposure. The CDR3 loop spans 12 amino acids. The germline V gene has CDR1 SEHNR and CDR2 FQNEAQ (reference sequence). Trimming stripped 3 bases from V and 12 bases from J, with 12 bases between. Sequencing used immunoSEQ multiplex PCR; TCRdb keeps in-frame clones, though not all of them. The repertoire holds under 25,000 clones, roughly 80% seen once, with roughly 22% in the top ten.

This receptor was identified in a human donor with classical Hodgkin lymphoma. Here the sequenced sample was peripheral blood mononuclear cells (PBMCs), taken before the fourth cycle of nivolumab. This rearrangement joins TRBV7-9 to TRBJ2-1, with TRBD1 as a possible D gene (6 bases). The CDR3 DNA reads as TGTGCCAGCAGCTTCTCCCAGGGGAGGCAGTTCTTC. As protein: CASSFSQGRQFF.